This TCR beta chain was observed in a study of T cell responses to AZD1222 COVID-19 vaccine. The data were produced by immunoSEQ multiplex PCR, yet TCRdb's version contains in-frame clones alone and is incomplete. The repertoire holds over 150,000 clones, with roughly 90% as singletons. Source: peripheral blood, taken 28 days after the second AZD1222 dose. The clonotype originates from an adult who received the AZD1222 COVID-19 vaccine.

This CDR3 reads CASSYSGGLNNEQFF. CDR3 sequence (DNA): TGTGCCAGCAGTTACTCGGGGGGACTCAACAATGAGCAGTTCTTC. This chain links TRBV6-2 or TRBV6-3 with TRBJ2-1; weak D call: TRBD2 (6 bases). V was clipped by 0 bases and J by 5 bases, with 11 bases between them. The germline CDR1 and CDR2 sequences are MNHEY and SVGEGT. The length of the CDR3 is 15 residues.